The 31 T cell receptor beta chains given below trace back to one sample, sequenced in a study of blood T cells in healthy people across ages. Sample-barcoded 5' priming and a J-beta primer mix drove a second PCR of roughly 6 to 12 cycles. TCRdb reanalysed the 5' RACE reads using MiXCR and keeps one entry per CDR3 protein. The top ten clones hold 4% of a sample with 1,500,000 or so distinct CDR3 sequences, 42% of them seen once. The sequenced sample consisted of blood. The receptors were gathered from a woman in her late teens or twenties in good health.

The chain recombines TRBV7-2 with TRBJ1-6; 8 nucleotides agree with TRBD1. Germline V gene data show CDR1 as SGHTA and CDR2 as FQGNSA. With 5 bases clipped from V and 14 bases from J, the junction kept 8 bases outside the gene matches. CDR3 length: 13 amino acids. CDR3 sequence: CASSAGQALALHF. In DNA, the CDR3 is TGTGCCAGCAGCGCGGGACAGGCGTTGGCCCTCCACTTT.

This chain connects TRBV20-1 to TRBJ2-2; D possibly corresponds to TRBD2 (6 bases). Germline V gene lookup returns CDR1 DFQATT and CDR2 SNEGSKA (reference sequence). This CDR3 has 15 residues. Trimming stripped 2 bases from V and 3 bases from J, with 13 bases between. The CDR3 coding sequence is TGCAGTGCTAGACTACTAGCCAGGGACACCGGGGAGCTGTTTTTT. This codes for CSARLLARDTGELFF.

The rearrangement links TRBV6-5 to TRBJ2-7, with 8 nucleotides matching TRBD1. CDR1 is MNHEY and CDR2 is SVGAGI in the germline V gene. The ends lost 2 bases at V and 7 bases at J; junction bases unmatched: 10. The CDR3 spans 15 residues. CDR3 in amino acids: CASSYETGDYNEQYF. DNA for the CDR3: TGTGCCAGCAGTTACGAGACAGGGGATTACAATGAGCAGTACTTC.

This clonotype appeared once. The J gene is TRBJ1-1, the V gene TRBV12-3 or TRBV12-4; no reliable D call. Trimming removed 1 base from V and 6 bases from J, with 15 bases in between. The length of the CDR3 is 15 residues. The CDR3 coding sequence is TGTGCCAGCAGTTTAGTGCGGATCGGGGTGTCTGAAGCTTTCTTT. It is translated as CASSLVRIGVSEAFF.

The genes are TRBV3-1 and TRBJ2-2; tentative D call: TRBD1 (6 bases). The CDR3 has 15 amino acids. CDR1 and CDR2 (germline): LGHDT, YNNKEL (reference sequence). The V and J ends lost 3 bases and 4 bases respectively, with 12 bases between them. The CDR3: CASSHGTLRTGELFF. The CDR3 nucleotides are TGTGCCAGCAGCCATGGGACATTGCGCACCGGGGAGCTGTTTTTT.

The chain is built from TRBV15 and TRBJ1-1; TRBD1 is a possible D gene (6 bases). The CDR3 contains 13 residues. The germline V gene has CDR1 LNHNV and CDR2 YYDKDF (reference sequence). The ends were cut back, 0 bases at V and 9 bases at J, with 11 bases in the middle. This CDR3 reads CATSRDVGDKAFF. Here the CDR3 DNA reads TGTGCCACCAGCAGAGATGTAGGGGACAAAGCTTTCTTT. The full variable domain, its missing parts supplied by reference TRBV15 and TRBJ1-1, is DAMVIQNPRYQVTQFGKPVTLSCSQTLNHNVMYWYQQKSSQAPKLLFHYYDKDFNNEADTPDNFQSRRPNTSFCFLDIRSPGLGDTAMYLCATSRDVGDKAFFGQGTRLTVV.

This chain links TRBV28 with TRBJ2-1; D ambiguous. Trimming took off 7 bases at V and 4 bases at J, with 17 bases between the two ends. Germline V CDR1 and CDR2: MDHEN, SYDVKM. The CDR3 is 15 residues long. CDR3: CASIARPWEYNEQFF. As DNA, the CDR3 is TGTGCCAGCATCGCGAGACCATGGGAATACAATGAGCAGTTCTTC.

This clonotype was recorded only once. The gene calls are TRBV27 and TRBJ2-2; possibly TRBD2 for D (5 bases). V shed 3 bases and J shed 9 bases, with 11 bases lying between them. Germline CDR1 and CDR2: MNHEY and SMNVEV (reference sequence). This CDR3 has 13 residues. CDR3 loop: CASSFSGRRELFF. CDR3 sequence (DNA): TGTGCCAGCAGTTTCAGCGGCCGCAGGGAGCTGTTTTTT.

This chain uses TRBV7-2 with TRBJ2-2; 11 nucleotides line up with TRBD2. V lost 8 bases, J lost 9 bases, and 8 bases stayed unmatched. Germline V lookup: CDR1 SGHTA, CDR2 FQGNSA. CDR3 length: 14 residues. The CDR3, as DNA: TGTGCCAGCTTAGCGGGAGGGCCTACCAGGGAGCTGTTTTTT. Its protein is CASLAGGPTRELFF.

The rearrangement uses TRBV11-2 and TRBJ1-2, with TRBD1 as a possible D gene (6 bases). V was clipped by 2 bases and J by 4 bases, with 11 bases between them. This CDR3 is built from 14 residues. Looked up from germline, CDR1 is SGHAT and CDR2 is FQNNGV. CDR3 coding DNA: TGTGCCAGCAGCTTAATGGGGGCAGGCTATGGCTACACCTTC. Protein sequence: CASSLMGAGYGYTF. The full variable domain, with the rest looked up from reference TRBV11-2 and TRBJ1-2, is EAGVAQSPRYKIIEKRQSVAFWCNPISGHATLYWYQQILGQGPKLLIQFQNNGVVDDSQLPKDRFSAERLKGVDSTLKIQPAKLEDSAVYLCASSLMGAGYGYTFGSGTRLTVV.

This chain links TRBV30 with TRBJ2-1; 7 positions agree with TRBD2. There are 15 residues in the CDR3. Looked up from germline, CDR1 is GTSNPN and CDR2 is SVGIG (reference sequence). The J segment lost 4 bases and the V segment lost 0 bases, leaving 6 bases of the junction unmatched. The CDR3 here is CAWSVPSGLYNEQFF. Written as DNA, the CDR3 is TGTGCCTGGAGTGTACCTAGCGGACTTTACAATGAGCAGTTCTTC.

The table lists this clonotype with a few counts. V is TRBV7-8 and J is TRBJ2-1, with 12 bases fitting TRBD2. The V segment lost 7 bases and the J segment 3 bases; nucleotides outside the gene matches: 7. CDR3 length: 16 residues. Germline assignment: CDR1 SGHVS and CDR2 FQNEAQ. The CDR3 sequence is CASIKTSGSRYNEQFF. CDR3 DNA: TGTGCCAGCATCAAGACTAGCGGGAGTCGCTACAATGAGCAGTTCTTC.

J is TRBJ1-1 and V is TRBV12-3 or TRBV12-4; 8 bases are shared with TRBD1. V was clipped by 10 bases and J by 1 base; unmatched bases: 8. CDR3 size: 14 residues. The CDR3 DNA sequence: TGTGCCAACAGCTCCGGGACAGGGAACACTGAAGCTTTCTTT. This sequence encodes CANSSGTGNTEAFF.

Here the CDR3 reads CASSQGGFDGGYTF. CDR3 DNA sequence: TGTGCCAGCAGCCAAGGGGGGTTTGATGGCGGCTACACCTTC. The chain joins TRBV3-1 to TRBJ1-2; possibly TRBD1 for D (5 bases). Looked up from germline, CDR1 is LGHDT and CDR2 is YNNKEL (reference sequence). This CDR3 is 14 amino acids long. Trimming pared 1 base from V and 8 bases from J, leaving 14 bases between. The whole variable domain, remainder taken from reference TRBV3-1 and TRBJ1-2, is DTAVSQTPKYLVTQMGNDKSIKCEQNLGHDTMYWYKQDSKKFLKIMFSYNNKELIINETVPNRFSPKSPDKAHLNLHINSLELGDSAVYFCASSQGGFDGGYTFGSGTRLTVV.

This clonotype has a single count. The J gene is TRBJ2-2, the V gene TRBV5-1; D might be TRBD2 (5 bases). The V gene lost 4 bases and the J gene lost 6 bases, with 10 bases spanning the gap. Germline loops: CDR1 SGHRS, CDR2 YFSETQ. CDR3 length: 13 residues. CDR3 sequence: CASSEGVAGELFF. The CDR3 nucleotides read TGCGCCAGCAGCGAGGGAGTCGCCGGGGAGCTGTTTTTT. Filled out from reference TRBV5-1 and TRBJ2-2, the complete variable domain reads KAGVTQTPRYLIKTRGQQVTLSCSPISGHRSVSWYQQTPGQGLQFLFEYFSETQRNKGNFPGRFSGRQFSNSRSEMNVSTLELGDSALYLCASSEGVAGELFFGEGSRLTVL.

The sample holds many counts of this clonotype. The chain's CDR3 is CASSPLGRGYNEQFF. Here the CDR3 DNA reads TGTGCCAGCAGTCCCCTCGGGAGAGGGTACAATGAGCAGTTCTTC. This chain connects TRBV12-3 or TRBV12-4 to TRBJ2-1, with D possibly matching TRBD2 (6 bases). V gave up 5 bases and J gave up 4 bases, with 15 bases separating them. CDR3 size: 15 residues.

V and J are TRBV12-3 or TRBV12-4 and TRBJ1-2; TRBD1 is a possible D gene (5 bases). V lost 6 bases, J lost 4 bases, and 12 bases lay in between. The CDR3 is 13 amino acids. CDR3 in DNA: TGTGCCAGCAGAGCACAGGAGTTCTATGGCTACACCTTC. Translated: CASRAQEFYGYTF.

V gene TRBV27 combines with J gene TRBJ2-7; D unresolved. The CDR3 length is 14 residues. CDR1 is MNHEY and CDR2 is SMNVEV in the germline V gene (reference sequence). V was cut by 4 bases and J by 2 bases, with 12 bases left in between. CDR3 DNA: TGTGCCAGCAGTTGGGCCGGAGTAGCCTACGAGCAGTACTTC. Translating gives CASSWAGVAYEQYF.

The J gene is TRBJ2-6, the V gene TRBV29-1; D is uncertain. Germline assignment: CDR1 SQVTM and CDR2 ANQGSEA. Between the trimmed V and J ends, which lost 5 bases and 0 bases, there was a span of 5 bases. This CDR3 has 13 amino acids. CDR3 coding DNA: TGCAGCGTTTCATACTCTGGGGCCAACGTCCTGACTTTC. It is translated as CSVSYSGANVLTF.

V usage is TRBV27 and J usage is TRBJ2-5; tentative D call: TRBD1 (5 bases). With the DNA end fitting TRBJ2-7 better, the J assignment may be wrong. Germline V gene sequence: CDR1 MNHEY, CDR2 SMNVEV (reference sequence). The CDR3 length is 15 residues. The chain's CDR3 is CASSPLMTATYEQYF. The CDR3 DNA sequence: TGTGCCAGCAGTCCCCTAATGACAGCGACCTACGAGCAGTACTTC.

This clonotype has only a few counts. The CDR3: CASSLSQDQPQHF. CDR3 DNA: TGTGCCAGCAGCTTAAGCCAGGACCAGCCCCAGCATTTT. The chain is built from TRBV7-9 and TRBJ1-5; no firm D call. The germline gives CDR1 SEHNR, CDR2 FQNEAQ (reference sequence). V shed 2 bases and J shed 7 bases, with 9 bases lying between them. The CDR3 consists of 13 residues. The full variable domain, completed using reference TRBV7-9 and TRBJ1-5, is DTGVSQNPRHKITKRGQNVTFRCDPISEHNRLYWYRQTLGQGPEFLTYFQNEAQLEKSRLLSDRFSAERPKGSFSTLEIQRTEQGDSAMYLCASSLSQDQPQHFGDGTRLSIL.

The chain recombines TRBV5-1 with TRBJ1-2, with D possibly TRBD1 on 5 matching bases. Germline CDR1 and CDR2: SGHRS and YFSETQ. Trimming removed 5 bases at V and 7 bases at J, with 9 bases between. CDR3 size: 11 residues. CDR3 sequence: CASRQGPGYTF. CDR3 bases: TGCGCCAGCAGGCAGGGACCTGGCTACACCTTC.

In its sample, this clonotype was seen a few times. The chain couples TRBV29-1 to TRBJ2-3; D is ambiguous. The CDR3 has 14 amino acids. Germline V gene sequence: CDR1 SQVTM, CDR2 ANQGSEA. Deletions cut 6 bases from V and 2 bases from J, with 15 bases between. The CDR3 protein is CSVGGWQYTDTQYF. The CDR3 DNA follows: TGCAGCGTAGGTGGGTGGCAGTACACAGATACGCAGTATTTT.

CDR3 sequence: CSARLFNSYEQYF. In nucleotides, the CDR3 is TGCAGCGCTCGACTATTTAACTCCTACGAGCAGTACTTC. This chain connects TRBV29-1 to TRBJ2-7, with D maybe TRBD2 (5 bases). V was trimmed by 7 bases and J by 0 bases, leaving 13 bases between them. CDR3 length: 13 residues. Germline-derived CDR1 and CDR2 are SQVTM and ANQGSEA.

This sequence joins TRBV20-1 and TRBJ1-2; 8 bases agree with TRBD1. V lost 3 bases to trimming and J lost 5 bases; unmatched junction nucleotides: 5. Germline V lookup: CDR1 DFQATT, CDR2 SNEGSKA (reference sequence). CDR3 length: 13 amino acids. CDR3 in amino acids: CSASTGGGYGYTF. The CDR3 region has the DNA TGCAGTGCTAGCACAGGGGGGGGATATGGCTACACCTTC.

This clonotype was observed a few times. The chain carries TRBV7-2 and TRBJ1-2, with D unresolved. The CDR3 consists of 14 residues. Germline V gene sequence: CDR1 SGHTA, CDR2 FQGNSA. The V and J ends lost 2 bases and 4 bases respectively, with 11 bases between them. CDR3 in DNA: TGTACCAGCAGCTTAACGTGGCAGAGCTATGGCTACACCTTC. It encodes CTSSLTWQSYGYTF. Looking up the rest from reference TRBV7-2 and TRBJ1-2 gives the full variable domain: GAGVSQSPSNKVTEKGKDVELRCDPISGHTALYWYRQSLGQGLEFLIYFQGNSAPDKSGLPSDRFSAERTGGSVSTLTIQRTQQEDSAVYLCTSSLTWQSYGYTFGSGTRLTVV.

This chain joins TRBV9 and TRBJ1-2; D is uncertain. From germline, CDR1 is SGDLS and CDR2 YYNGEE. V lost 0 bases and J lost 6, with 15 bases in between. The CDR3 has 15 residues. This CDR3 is CASSVVTRLGHGYTF. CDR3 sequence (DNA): TGTGCCAGCAGCGTAGTCACCCGGTTGGGTCATGGCTACACCTTC.

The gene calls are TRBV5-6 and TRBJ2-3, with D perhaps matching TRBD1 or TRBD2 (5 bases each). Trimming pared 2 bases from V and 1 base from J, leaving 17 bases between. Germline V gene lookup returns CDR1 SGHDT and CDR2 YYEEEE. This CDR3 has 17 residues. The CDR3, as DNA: TGTGCCAGCAGCTTTACTGCAGGGAGTTTTGGCACAGATACGCAGTATTTT. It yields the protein CASSFTAGSFGTDTQYF.

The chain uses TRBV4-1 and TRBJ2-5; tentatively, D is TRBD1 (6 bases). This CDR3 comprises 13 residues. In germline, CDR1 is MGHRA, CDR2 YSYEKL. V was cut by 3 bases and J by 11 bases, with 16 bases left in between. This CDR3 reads CASSQDSFNEQYF. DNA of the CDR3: TGCGCCAGCAGCCAGGACAGTTTTAATGAGCAGTACTTC.

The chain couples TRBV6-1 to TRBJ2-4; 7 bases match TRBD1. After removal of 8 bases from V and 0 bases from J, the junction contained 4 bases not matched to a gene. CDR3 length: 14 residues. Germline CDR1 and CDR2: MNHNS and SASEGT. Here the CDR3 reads CASHGTVAKNIQYF. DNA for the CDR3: TGTGCCAGCCACGGGACAGTAGCCAAAAACATTCAGTACTTC.

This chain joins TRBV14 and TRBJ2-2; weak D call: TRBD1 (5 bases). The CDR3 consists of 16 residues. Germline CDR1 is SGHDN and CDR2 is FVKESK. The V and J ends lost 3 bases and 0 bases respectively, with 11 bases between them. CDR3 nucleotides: TGTGCCAGCAGCCACTGGACAAACGCGAACACCGGGGAGCTGTTTTTT. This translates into CASSHWTNANTGELFF.